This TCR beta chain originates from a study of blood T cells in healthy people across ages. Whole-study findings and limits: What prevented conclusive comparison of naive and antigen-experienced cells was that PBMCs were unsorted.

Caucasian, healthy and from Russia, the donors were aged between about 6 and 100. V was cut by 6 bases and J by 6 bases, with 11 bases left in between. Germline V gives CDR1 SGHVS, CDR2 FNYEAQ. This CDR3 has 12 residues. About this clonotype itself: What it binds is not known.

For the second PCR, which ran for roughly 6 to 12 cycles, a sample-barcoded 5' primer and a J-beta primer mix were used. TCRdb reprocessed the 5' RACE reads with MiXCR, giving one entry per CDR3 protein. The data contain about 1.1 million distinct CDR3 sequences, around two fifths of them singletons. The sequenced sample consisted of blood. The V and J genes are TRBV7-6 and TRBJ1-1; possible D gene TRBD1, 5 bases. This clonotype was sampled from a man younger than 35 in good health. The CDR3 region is CASSLGTSEAFF. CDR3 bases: TGTGCCAGCAGTTTGGGGACGTCTGAAGCTTTCTTT.